This TCR beta chain comes out of a study of patients and donors after allogeneic stem cell transplantation. The sample holds one count of this clonotype. TCRdb reprocessed the RT-PCR reads with MiXCR, giving one entry per CDR3 protein. Of roughly 200,000 distinct CDR3 sequences in the sample, 35% to 45% were seen once. The CDR3 is 15 residues long. The V end was cut by 2 bases, the J end by 5 bases, with 15 bases between. Germline assignment: CDR1 LNHNV and CDR2 YYDKDF (reference sequence). This receptor was obtained from a human donor who was either an allogeneic HSCT recipient or a stem cell or donor lymphocyte infusion donor (not recorded which). It is not recorded whose cells these are; they may come from a transplant donor. The chain recombines TRBV15 with TRBJ2-5; D gene unclear. Sequences were obtained from blood, either unsorted or a sorted T cell fraction (not recorded which). In DNA, the CDR3 is TGTGCCACCAGCAGACCGACCAGTCTTTGGGAGACCCAGTACTTC. This gives the protein CATSRPTSLWETQYF.